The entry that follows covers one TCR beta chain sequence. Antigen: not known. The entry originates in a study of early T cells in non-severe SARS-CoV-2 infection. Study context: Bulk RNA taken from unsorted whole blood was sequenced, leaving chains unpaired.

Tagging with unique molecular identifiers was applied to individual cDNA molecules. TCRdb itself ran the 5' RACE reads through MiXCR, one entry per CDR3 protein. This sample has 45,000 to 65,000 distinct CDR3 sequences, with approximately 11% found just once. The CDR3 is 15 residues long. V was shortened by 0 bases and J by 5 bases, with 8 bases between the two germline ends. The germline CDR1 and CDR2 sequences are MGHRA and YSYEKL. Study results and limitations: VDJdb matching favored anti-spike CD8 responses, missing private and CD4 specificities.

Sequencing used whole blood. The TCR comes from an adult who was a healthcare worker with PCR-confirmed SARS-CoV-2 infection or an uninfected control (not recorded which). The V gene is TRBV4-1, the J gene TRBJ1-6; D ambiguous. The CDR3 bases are TGCGCCAGCAGCCAAGATGAACAGAATAATTCACCCCTCCACTTT. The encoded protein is CASSQDEQNNSPLHF.